This TCR beta chain was found in a study of control samples from healthy donors and cancer patients. This CDR3 is built from 15 residues. Trimming took 7 bases from V and 2 from J, leaving 18 bases between them. In germline, CDR1 is MNHNY, CDR2 SVGAGI (reference sequence). The assay was immunoSEQ multiplex PCR, and TCRdb's table has in-frame clones only and misses some. The profile shows about 120,000 clones, 70% to 90% of them singletons. Specimen: blood. The chain has TRBV6-6 and TRBJ2-7; D is possibly TRBD1 or TRBD2 (5 bases each). The sequence came from a man in his fifties or sixties in good health. CDR3 in amino acids: CASTYSGTGPYEQYF. DNA for the CDR3: TGTGCCAGCACCTACTCCGGGACCGGCCCCTACGAGCAGTACTTC.